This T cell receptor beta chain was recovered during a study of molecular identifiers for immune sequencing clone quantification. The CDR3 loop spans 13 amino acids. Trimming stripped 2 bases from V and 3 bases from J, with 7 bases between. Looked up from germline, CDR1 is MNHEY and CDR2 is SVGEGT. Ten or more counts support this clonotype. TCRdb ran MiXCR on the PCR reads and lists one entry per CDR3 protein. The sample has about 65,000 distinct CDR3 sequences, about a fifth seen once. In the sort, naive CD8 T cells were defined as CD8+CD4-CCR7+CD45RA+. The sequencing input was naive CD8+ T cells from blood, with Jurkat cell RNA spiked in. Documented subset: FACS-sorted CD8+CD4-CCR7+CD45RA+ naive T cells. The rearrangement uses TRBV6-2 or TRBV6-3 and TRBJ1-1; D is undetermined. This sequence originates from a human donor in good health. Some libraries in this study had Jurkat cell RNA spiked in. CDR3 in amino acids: CASSYVRDTEAFF. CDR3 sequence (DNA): TGTGCCAGCAGTTACGTGAGGGACACTGAAGCTTTCTTT.